This TCR beta chain was recorded in a study of a mutant IDH1 vaccine in newly diagnosed glioma. Study background: Vaccination started 4-6 weeks after radiotherapy alone, or with temozolomide cycles. Former treatment meant radiotherapy, temozolomide, or both; the majority had gotten both.

Notes on this clone: Antigen specificity is unknown.

The time point here: week 23, last vaccination. Every single dose of the vaccine, 300 ug of mutant IDH1 20-mer peptide, came with topical imiquimod. Profiling relied on immunoSEQ multiplex PCR, and the TCRdb table lists in-frame clones only, not all of them. The sample holds roughly 30,000 clones, approximately 82% seen once. Trimming removed 2 bases from V and 7 bases from J; junction bases left unmatched: 7. Looked up from germline, CDR1 is KGHSH and CDR2 is LQKENI. CDR3 length: 15 residues. The chain joins TRBV18 to TRBJ1-4, with TRBD1 identical over 7 bases. Sample: PBMCs, taken from a glioma patient whose treatment included an IDH1 peptide vaccine. This receptor was identified in a woman between 25 and 40 years old with glioma. The DNA for the CDR3 is TGTGCCAGCTCACCAAACCAGGGGGTCGGTGAAAAACTGTTTTTT. Its protein is CASSPNQGVGEKLFF.